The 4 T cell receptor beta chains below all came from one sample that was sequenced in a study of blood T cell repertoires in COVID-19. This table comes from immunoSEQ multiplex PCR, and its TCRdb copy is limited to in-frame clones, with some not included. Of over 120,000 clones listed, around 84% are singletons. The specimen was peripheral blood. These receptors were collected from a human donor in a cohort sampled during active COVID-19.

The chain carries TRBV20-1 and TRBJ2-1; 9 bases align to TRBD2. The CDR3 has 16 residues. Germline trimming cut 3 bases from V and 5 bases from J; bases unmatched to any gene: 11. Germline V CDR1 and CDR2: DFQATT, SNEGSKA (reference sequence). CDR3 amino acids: CSASSLGTSRNNEQFF. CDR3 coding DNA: TGCAGTGCTAGTTCCCTCGGGACTAGCCGTAACAATGAGCAGTTCTTC.

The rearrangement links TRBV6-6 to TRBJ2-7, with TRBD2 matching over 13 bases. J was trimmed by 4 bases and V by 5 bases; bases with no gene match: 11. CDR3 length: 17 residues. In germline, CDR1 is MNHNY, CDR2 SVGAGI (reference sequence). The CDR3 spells CASSLYYRTSGSYEQYV. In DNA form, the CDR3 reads TGTGCCAGCAGTCTGTATTACAGGACTAGCGGGAGTTACGAGCAGTACGTC.

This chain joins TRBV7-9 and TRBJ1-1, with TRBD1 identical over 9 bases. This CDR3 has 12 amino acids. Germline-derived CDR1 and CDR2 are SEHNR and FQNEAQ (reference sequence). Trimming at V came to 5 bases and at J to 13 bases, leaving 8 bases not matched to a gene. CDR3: CASSPGQGYLFF. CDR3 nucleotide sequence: TGTGCCAGCAGCCCGGGACAGGGTTATCTTTTCTTT.

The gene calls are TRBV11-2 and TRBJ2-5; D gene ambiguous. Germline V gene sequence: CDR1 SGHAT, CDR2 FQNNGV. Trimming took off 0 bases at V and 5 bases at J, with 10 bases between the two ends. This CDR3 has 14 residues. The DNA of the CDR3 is TGTGCCAGCAGCTTAGACGGGTTTTACGAGACCCAGTACTTC. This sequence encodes CASSLDGFYETQYF.